The entry below describes one T cell receptor (beta chain). This sample was taken from a study of blood T cell repertoires in COVID-19. Clones were sequenced by immunoSEQ multiplex PCR, and TCRdb holds only the in-frame ones, with some missing. The table has 200,000 to 250,000 clones, just over 85% seen once; the top ten hold about 4%. The CDR3 covers 14 residues. Germline values: CDR1 SGDLS, CDR2 YYNGEE. V was pared by 3 bases and J by 8 bases, with 7 bases of the junction left unmatched. The chain has TRBV9 and TRBJ1-2, with 10 bases identical to TRBD1. The sequenced material came from PBMCs or T cells enriched from blood (not recorded which). The sequence derives from a woman between 35 and 50 years old with acute COVID-19. In nucleotides, the CDR3 is TGTGCCAGCAGCGGGGGACAGGGGTATGTCGGCTACACCTTC. This sequence encodes CASSGGQGYVGYTF.